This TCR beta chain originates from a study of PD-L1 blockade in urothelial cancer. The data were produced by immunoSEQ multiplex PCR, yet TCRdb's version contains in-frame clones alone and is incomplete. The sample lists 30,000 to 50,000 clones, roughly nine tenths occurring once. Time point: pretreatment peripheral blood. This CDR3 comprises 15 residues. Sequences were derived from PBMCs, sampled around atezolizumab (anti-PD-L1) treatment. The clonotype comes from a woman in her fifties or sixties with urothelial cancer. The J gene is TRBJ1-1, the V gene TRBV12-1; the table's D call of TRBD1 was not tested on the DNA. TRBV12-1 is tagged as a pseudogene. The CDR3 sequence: CASSFSQGMNTEAFF. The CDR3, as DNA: TGTGCCAGCAGCTTTTCGCAGGGGATGAACACTGAAGCTTTCTTT.